This T cell receptor beta chain emerged from a study of blood T cell repertoires in COVID-19. Study summary: Sites across the United States, Italy and Spain contributed samples from acute and convalescent COVID-19. Sources were T cells, B-cell-depleted T cells, or PBMCs; the material itself was cDNA or gDNA.

Methods used by the authors: By means of reference gene primer amplification, nucleated cell counts were estimated. Assay used: immunoSEQ multiplex PCR; TCRdb lists only in-frame clones, some missing. V and J calls and clone size are given by that table; D and trimming were obtained from the DNA. The sample shows about 670,000 clones, 70% to 90% of them seen only once. The CDR3 has 11 residues. Deletions cut 3 bases from V and 11 bases from J, with 11 bases between. In germline, CDR1 is SGHRS, CDR2 YFSETQ. What was sequenced was peripheral blood. The chain is built from TRBV5-1 and TRBJ1-1; D gene ambiguous. This receptor was taken from a young woman with acute or convalescent COVID-19. This CDR3 is CASSWAGEAFF. The DNA for the CDR3 is TGCGCCAGCAGCTGGGCGGGTGAGGCTTTCTTT.